These 13 T cell receptor beta chains were all obtained from the same sample, sequenced in a study of Ad26.COV2.S vaccination and SARS-CoV-2 variants. Treatment meaning: some 19 received Ad26.COV2.S at low or high dose, single or two shots; about 5 received placebo; per-sample allocation not given. The samples date from day 63 after the first vaccine or placebo injection. Sequenced by immunoSEQ multiplex PCR; TCRdb stores in-frame clones only, minus some. This sample has about 480,000 clones, with roughly 85% found just once. Here the sequenced sample was peripheral blood, taken in a trial of Ad26.COV2.S vaccine versus placebo. Source of these receptors: a person between 18 and 65 years old who received the Ad26.COV2.S COVID-19 vaccine or a placebo.

This clone appeared a single time. The chain uses TRBV9 and TRBJ2-7, with D possibly being TRBD2 (5 bases). The CDR3 has 14 residues. Trimming removed 0 bases from V and 5 bases from J, with 12 bases in between. From germline, CDR1 is SGDLS and CDR2 YYNGEE. CDR3 DNA sequence: TGTGCCAGCAGCGTAGGGACGGGGTACGACGAGCAGTACTTC. This gives the protein CASSVGTGYDEQYF.

V is TRBV29-1 and J is TRBJ1-4, with TRBD1 identical over 8 bases. Germline V lookup: CDR1 SQVTM, CDR2 ANQGSEA. This CDR3 comprises 14 residues. V lost 2 bases to trimming and J lost 7 bases; unmatched junction nucleotides: 6. For the CDR3, the DNA is TGCAGCGTTGAACTTACGGGACAGGCTGAAAAACTGTTTTTT. Translated: CSVELTGQAEKLFF.

The CDR3 here is CASSYRVAGGGHEQFF. CDR3 DNA sequence: TGTGCCAGCAGTTACCGCGTTGCGGGGGGAGGTCATGAGCAGTTCTTC. The chain joins TRBV6-5 to TRBJ2-1, with 8 bases matching TRBD2. CDR1 and CDR2 (germline): MNHEY, SVGAGI. The V and J ends lost 2 bases and 8 bases, in that order; junction bases with no gene match: 11. This CDR3 contains 16 residues.

This rearrangement joins TRBV6-6 to TRBJ2-7; D ambiguous. The CDR3 sequence is 14 residues long. The V end was cut by 0 bases, the J end by 6 bases, with 12 bases between. Germline V gene lookup returns CDR1 MNHNY and CDR2 SVGAGI (reference sequence). The CDR3 DNA reads TGTGCCAGCAGTTACTCGCGTCAGGTAGTCGAGCAGTACTTC. Protein: CASSYSRQVVEQYF.

The V gene is TRBV5-1, the J gene TRBJ2-2; the match to TRBD1 covers 9 bases. The germline CDR1 and CDR2 sequences are SGHRS and YFSETQ. V dropped 4 bases and J dropped 4; count of bases not matched to a gene: 8. The CDR3 consists of 16 residues. Here the CDR3 reads CASSRNGQGSTGELFF. The CDR3 nucleotides read TGCGCCAGCAGCCGCAATGGACAGGGGTCCACCGGGGAGCTGTTTTTT.

This chain links TRBV30 with TRBJ1-6; TRBD1 is a possible D gene (5 bases). V was trimmed by 5 bases and J by 5 bases, leaving 10 bases between them. The CDR3 is 13 amino acids. CDR1 is GTSNPN and CDR2 is SVGIG in the germline V gene (reference sequence). The CDR3 here is CAWGTQNNSPLHF. The CDR3 DNA reads as TGTGCCTGGGGGACCCAGAATAATTCACCCCTCCACTTT. The variable domain in full, completed from reference TRBV30 and TRBJ1-6, reads SQTIHQWPATLVQPVGSPLSLECTVEGTSNPNLYWYRQAAGRGLQLLFYSVGIGQISSEVPQNLSASRPQDRQFILSSKKLLLSDSGFYLCAWGTQNNSPLHFGNGTRLTVT.

The rearrangement links TRBV30 to TRBJ1-2; a possible D gene is TRBD1 (5 bases). The CDR3 length is 14 residues. Germline CDR1 and CDR2: GTSNPN and SVGIG (reference sequence). Trimming stripped 6 bases from V and 7 bases from J, with 21 bases between. In DNA form, the CDR3 reads TGTGCCTGCCCGAGCGGGGCTGCGAGGGGTGGCTACACCTTC. Translating gives CACPSGAARGGYTF.

This sequence joins TRBV30 and TRBJ2-7, with 10 bases lining up with TRBD1. The CDR3 is made up of 14 amino acids. Trimming at V came to 2 bases and at J to 3 bases, leaving 4 bases not matched to a gene. CDR1 is GTSNPN and CDR2 is SVGIG in the germline V gene (reference sequence). As DNA, the CDR3 is TGTGCCTGGAGTTGGACAGGGGGTTTCTACGAGCAGTACTTC. Translation gives CAWSWTGGFYEQYF.

Only a few counts were recorded for this clone. This rearrangement joins TRBV5-4 to TRBJ2-2, with 9 bases fitting TRBD1. The CDR3 loop spans 16 amino acids. The ends lost 0 bases at V and 7 bases at J; junction bases unmatched: 7. CDR1 and CDR2 from the germline V gene are SGHNT and YYREEE (reference sequence). The CDR3 reads CASSLAGTGSVGELFF. The CDR3 DNA reads TGTGCCAGCAGCTTGGCCGGGACAGGGTCGGTCGGGGAGCTGTTTTTT.

V usage is TRBV7-9 and J usage is TRBJ1-5; possible D gene TRBD1, 5 bases. The germline gives CDR1 SEHNR, CDR2 FQNEAQ (reference sequence). Trimming shortened V by 4 bases and J by 3 bases, and 16 bases separated the two germline ends. The CDR3 is made up of 16 amino acids. The CDR3 bases are TGTGCCAGCAGCTCTAGTCGAGGGGTTTACAATCAGCCCCAGCATTTT. Its translation: CASSSSRGVYNQPQHF.

This chain's CDR3 is CASSLRRDRGLRNQPQHF. For the CDR3, the DNA is TGTGCCAGCAGCTTAAGGCGGGACAGGGGGCTAAGAAATCAGCCCCAGCATTTT. The chain has TRBV5-8 and TRBJ1-5, with 12 bases that match TRBD1. The CDR3 is made up of 18 amino acids. In germline, CDR1 is SGHTS, CDR2 YDEGEE. The V and J ends lost 2 bases and 4 bases, in that order; junction bases with no gene match: 10.

J is TRBJ2-3 and V is TRBV7-9; tentatively, D is TRBD2 (6 bases). This CDR3 has 14 amino acids. Germline lookup yields CDR1 SEHNR and CDR2 FQNEAQ (reference sequence). V was pared by 1 base and J by 8 bases, with 13 bases between. CDR3 in DNA: TGTGCCAGCAGCTTAGTGGACCGGAGGGGTACGCAGTATTTT. It is translated as CASSLVDRRGTQYF.

The rearrangement joins TRBV6-2 or TRBV6-3 to TRBJ2-2; 8 bases map to TRBD2. Germline CDR1 MNHEY, CDR2 SVGEGT. The CDR3 totals 14 residues. The J segment lost 5 bases and the V segment lost 2 bases, leaving 1 base of the junction unmatched. This CDR3 reads CASSYKRETGELFF. CDR3 nucleotides: TGTGCCAGCAGTTACAAGCGGGAGACCGGGGAGCTGTTTTTT.